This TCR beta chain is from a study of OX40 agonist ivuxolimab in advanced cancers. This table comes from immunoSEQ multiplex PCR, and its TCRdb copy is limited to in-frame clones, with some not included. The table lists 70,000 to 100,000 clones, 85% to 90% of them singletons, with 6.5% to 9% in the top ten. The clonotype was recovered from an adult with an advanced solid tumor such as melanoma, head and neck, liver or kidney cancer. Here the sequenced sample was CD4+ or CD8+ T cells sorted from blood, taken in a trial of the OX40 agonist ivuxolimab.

The CDR3 nucleotides are TGTGCCAGCAGCTTAGGTGGGGGGCGAGTTATGTCGGTGACTGAAGCTTTCTTT. Translating it yields CASSLGGGRVMSVTEAFF. The chain couples TRBV7-6 to TRBJ1-1, with a weak D call TRBD1 (6 bases). CDR1 is SGHVS, CDR2 FNYEAQ, per germline. The germline V and J ends were trimmed by 1 base and 5 bases, with 23 bases remaining between them. This CDR3 has 18 amino acids.